The rows below give T cell receptor beta chains drawn from one sample of a study of cytomegalovirus exposure and HLA in healthy donors. Clones were read by immunoSEQ multiplex PCR, and TCRdb kept only the in-frame ones, dropping some. The data contain about 150,000 clones, around 82% of them singletons. The specimen sequenced was PBMCs. Receptor source: a woman between 50 and 59 years old in good health and CMV-seropositive. Both conserved end residues are part of each CDR3. D genes are given only for firm matches. Expanded clones get a size class; other rows say once, few or many, or leave the size out.

CDR3,DNA,size,D,V,J
CATSTSRGIEAFF,TGTGCCACCAGCACAAGCCGCGGTATTGAAGCTTTCTTT,once,-,TRBV15,TRBJ1-1
CASSLGRTGGDYGYTF,TGTGCCAGCAGCTTAGGGAGGACGGGAGGGGACTATGGCTACACCTTC,once,-,TRBV13,TRBJ1-2
CASSGIAGGADTQYF,TGCGCCAGCAGCGGAATAGCGGGGGGCGCAGATACGCAGTATTTT,-,TRBD2,TRBV5-1,TRBJ2-3
CASGTSGGLTYEQYF,TGTGCCAGCGGGACTAGCGGGGGGCTCACCTACGAGCAGTACTTC,few,TRBD2,TRBV25-1,TRBJ2-7
CASSATGTTISPLHF,TGTGCCAGCAGTGCAACCGGGACAACAATTTCACCCCTCCACTTT,-,-,TRBV25-1,TRBJ1-6
CAISESGGLQETQYF,TGTGCCATCAGTGAGTCGGGGGGGCTCCAAGAGACCCAGTACTTC,-,-,TRBV10-3,TRBJ2-5
CASSLYAGLDGELFF,TGTGCCAGCAGCTTGTATGCAGGGCTTGACGGGGAGCTGTTTTTT,-,-,TRBV11-2,TRBJ2-2
CASSPSGGSLGYGYTF,TGTGCCAGCAGCCCGTCAGGGGGCTCCTTGGGCTATGGCTACACCTTC,-,TRBD1,TRBV7-3,TRBJ1-2
CAWSVRLTGPGTEAFF,TGTGCCTGGAGTGTACGATTGACAGGGCCGGGAACTGAAGCTTTCTTT,-,TRBD1,TRBV30,TRBJ1-1
CASSSLAGTSTDTQYF,TGTGCCAGCAGTTCTCTAGCGGGTACTAGCACAGATACGCAGTATTTT,-,TRBD2,TRBV6-5,TRBJ2-3
CASSYGANSPLHF,TGTGCCAGCAGTTACGGAGCCAATTCACCCCTCCACTTT,-,-,TRBV6-5,TRBJ1-6
CASSPLTGANTEAFF,TGCGCCAGCAGCCCCCTGACAGGGGCTAACACTGAAGCTTTCTTT,-,TRBD1,TRBV5-1,TRBJ1-1
CASSLAISGGAKETQYF,TGCGCCAGCAGCCTCGCGATTAGCGGGGGGGCAAAAGAGACCCAGTACTTC,few,TRBD2,TRBV5-1,TRBJ2-5
CASSDVGGNTGELFF,TGTGCCAGCAGTGATGTAGGGGGAAACACCGGGGAGCTGTTTTTT,few,-,TRBV25-1,TRBJ2-2
CASNSVGGRTEAFF,TGCGCCAGCAACTCGGTAGGGGGTAGGACTGAAGCTTTCTTT,-,-,TRBV5-1,TRBJ1-1
CASSQVGSYEQYF,TGCGCCAGCAGCCAAGTCGGCTCCTACGAGCAGTACTTC,-,-,TRBV4-1,TRBJ2-7
CASSYTTGAYNEQFF,TGTGCCAGTAGTTACACGACAGGAGCCTACAATGAGCAGTTCTTC,-,-,TRBV19,TRBJ2-1
CAWSVGGVDTDTQYF,TGTGCCTGGAGTGTAGGAGGGGTGGACACAGATACGCAGTATTTT,once,-,TRBV30,TRBJ2-3
CATSGRALMNTEAFF,TGTGCCACCAGCGGCAGGGCCCTTATGAACACTGAAGCTTTCTTT,-,-,TRBV15,TRBJ1-1
CASSLEGGTGNTEAFF,TGTGCCAGCAGCTTAGAGGGGGGGACAGGGAACACTGAAGCTTTCTTT,-,TRBD1,TRBV7-6,TRBJ1-1
CASSLGVYEQYF,TGTGCCAGCAGCTTAGGCGTTTACGAGCAGTACTTC,-,-,TRBV7-2,TRBJ2-7
CASSEVGQAPRYTF,TGCGCCAGCAGTGAGGTTGGACAGGCCCCCCGCTACACCTTC,-,TRBD1,TRBV10-2,TRBJ1-2
CASSDSSGSHTGELFF,TGTGCCAGCAGTGACTCGTCAGGTAGTCATACCGGGGAGCTGTTTTTT,few,-,TRBV6-4,TRBJ2-2
CASSILPGSSGQYF,TGTGCCAGTAGTATACTCCCTGGGTCCTCAGGGCAGTATTTT,-,-,TRBV19,TRBJ2-3
CASSFDRHMNTEAFF,TGTGCCAGCAGCTTTGACAGGCACATGAACACTGAAGCTTTCTTT,-,-,TRBV5-6,TRBJ1-1
CASSQVGQGYEQYF,TGCGCCAGCAGCCAAGTGGGACAGGGGTACGAGCAGTACTTC,-,TRBD1,TRBV4-1,TRBJ2-7
CASSRGTGDRETQYF,TGCGCCAGCAGCCGCGGGACAGGGGACAGAGAGACCCAGTACTTC,-,TRBD1,TRBV5-1,TRBJ2-5
CASSLVGGAWILF,TGTGCCAGCAGCTTAGTAGGGGGCGCTTGGATTCTATTT,-,TRBD1,TRBV7-9,TRBJ1-1
CASSFGMYYEQYF,TGTGCCAGCAGCTTCGGTATGTACTACGAGCAGTACTTC,-,-,TRBV7-9,TRBJ2-7
CASSPGGLGEAFF,TGTGCCAGCTCACCGGGGGGGCTTGGTGAAGCTTTCTTT,-,-,TRBV18,TRBJ1-1
CASSRDFTDTQYF,TGTGCCAGCAGCCGGGACTTCACAGATACGCAGTATTTT,-,-,TRBV6-5,TRBJ2-3
CSVGRRGAEAFF,TGCAGCGTTGGGCGTAGGGGTGCTGAAGCTTTCTTT,-,-,TRBV29-1,TRBJ1-1
CASSSPSWSYNEQFF,TGTGCCAGCTCATCCCCGAGTTGGTCCTACAATGAGCAGTTCTTC,-,-,TRBV18,TRBJ2-1
CASSQSEVSPLHF,TGCGCCAGCAGCCAATCGGAGGTTTCACCCCTCCACTTT,few,-,TRBV4-1,TRBJ1-6
CASTTPPYYGYTF,TGTGCCAGCACGACACCACCCTACTATGGCTACACCTTC,-,-,TRBV6-5,TRBJ1-2
CASTRGGAFHSNQPQHF,TGTGCCAGCACAAGGGGGGGCGCTTTTCATAGCAATCAGCCCCAGCATTTT,-,-,TRBV2,TRBJ1-5